This T cell receptor (beta chain) was profiled in a study of shared clonotypes between healthy human individuals. The germline gives CDR1 MNHNY, CDR2 SVGAGI (reference sequence). J lost 8 bases, V lost 2 bases, and 9 bases had no gene match. The CDR3 contains 15 residues. It was at deep level that the assay was run. The method was immunoSEQ multiplex PCR; TCRdb's version includes in-frame clones alone and lacks a portion of them. The sample lists roughly 500,000 clones; around 74% were seen once. The J gene is TRBJ2-1, the V gene TRBV6-6; 7 bases match TRBD2. What was sequenced was PBMCs. This clonotype originated in a woman in her 40s in good health. Some clones in this sample may be carry-over from other donors' samples. The CDR3 DNA is TGTGCCAGCAGTTACCCCGGGGGAGGGACCGATGAGCAGTTCTTC. Translation: CASSYPGGGTDEQFF.